This TCR beta chain was observed in a study of cytomegalovirus exposure and HLA in healthy donors. 60 Vbeta and 13 Jbeta primers were used in PCR. The assay was immunoSEQ multiplex PCR, and TCRdb's table has in-frame clones only and misses some. The profile shows some 150,000 clones, approximately 79% of them singletons. The germline V gene has CDR1 MNHEY and CDR2 SVGAGI. With 0 bases removed from V and 1 base from J, the gap between germline ends came to 12 bases. The CDR3 has 16 amino acids. This clonotype was obtained from a woman aged 45-65 years in good health and CMV-seropositive. This sequence joins TRBV6-5 and TRBJ1-1, with a weak D call TRBD1 (6 bases). Sequencing input: PBMCs. For the CDR3, the DNA is TGTGCCAGCAGTTACTCGAAGGACAGACAGAACACTGAAGCTTTCTTT. Translating gives CASSYSKDRQNTEAFF.